In its sample, the clone carrying this T cell receptor beta chain was seen once. The antigen is not known. There are 13 residues in the CDR3. V was cut by 0 bases and J by 3 bases, with 7 bases left in between. Per germline, CDR1 SGHRS and CDR2 YFSETQ. The data are from a study of cytomegalovirus exposure and HLA in healthy donors. Overall study context: From about 200 million T cells, an earlier analysis saw 120 million or so unique TCR beta sequences. When 300 to 400 donors were genotyped, about 80% of them were found to fall in the Caucasian-associated ancestry cluster. Broader study findings: Researchers reported in a later analysis that a missense DCLRE1C variant was tied to TCR beta V- and J-gene trimming. TCR beta V segments were, for the most part, productive about 87% or about 30% of the time in an earlier analysis.

60 Vbeta and 13 Jbeta primers were used in PCR. Clones were read by immunoSEQ multiplex PCR, and TCRdb kept only the in-frame ones, dropping some. The sample records 100,000 or so clones, 55% to 80% being singletons. The TCR was taken from a human donor in good health. The chain carries TRBV5-1 and TRBJ2-7, with a tentative D call TRBD1 (5 bases). The specimen was PBMCs. The CDR3 nucleotides read TGCGCCAGCAGCTTGGTGGACAACTACGAGCAGTACTTC. Translated: CASSLVDNYEQYF.